The 28 T cell receptor beta chains reported below all come from one sample, sequenced in a study of blood T cells in healthy people across ages. It was with a sample-barcoded 5' primer and a J-beta primer mix that a second PCR of roughly 7 to 12 cycles was run. One entry per CDR3 protein, called by TCRdb with MiXCR from the 5' RACE reads. The repertoire has about 580,000 distinct CDR3 sequences, under 55% of them found once; the top ten carry around 23%. The sample consisted of blood. The receptors here all came from an elderly man in good health.

The chain uses TRBV29-1 and TRBJ2-3; D unclear. This CDR3 is built from 15 residues. Germline CDR1 reads SQVTM; CDR2 reads ANQGSEA. V was cut by 6 bases and J by 0 bases, with 16 bases left in between. The CDR3 protein is CSVRNTGESTDTQYF. In DNA, the CDR3 is TGCAGCGTCAGGAATACCGGAGAGAGCACAGATACGCAGTATTTT.

There are a few counts of this clonotype. V usage is TRBV3-1 and J usage is TRBJ2-5; D unclear. Between the trimmed V and J ends, which lost 0 bases and 2 bases, there was a span of 1 base. Per the germline V gene, CDR1 is LGHDT and CDR2 is YNNKEL (reference sequence). The CDR3 has 12 amino acids. The CDR3 bases are TGTGCCAGCAGCCAAGATCAAGAGACCCAGTACTTC. It codes for CASSQDQETQYF.

V gene TRBV5-1 combines with J gene TRBJ1-1; D unresolved. Germline loops: CDR1 SGHRS, CDR2 YFSETQ. V was pared by 0 bases and J by 7 bases, with 13 bases between. The CDR3 contains 14 residues. CDR3 DNA: TGCGCCAGCAGCTTGGGGAACCAAGGAGATGAAGCTTTCTTT. Protein: CASSLGNQGDEAFF.

This clonotype was counted a few times. The chain has TRBV28 and TRBJ2-5, with 10 bases matching TRBD2. The J call could be wrong; TRBJ2-7 is a better fit for the DNA end. The CDR3 consists of 15 residues. Germline V gene data show CDR1 as MDHEN and CDR2 as SYDVKM. CDR3 sequence reads: CASSETSGTNSEQYF. Here the CDR3 DNA reads TGTGCCAGCAGCGAAACTAGCGGGACGAACAGCGAGCAGTACTTC.

CDR3 amino acids: CSARDRLAVSPSTDTQYF. Written as DNA, the CDR3 is TGCAGTGCTAGAGATCGGCTAGCGGTTTCTCCTAGCACAGATACGCAGTATTTT. The chain employs TRBV20-1 and TRBJ2-3; TRBD2 aligns across 7 bases. CDR3 length: 18 residues. The germline V gene encodes CDR1 DFQATT and CDR2 SNEGSKA (reference sequence). V trimming: 0 bases; J trimming: 0 bases; junction bases outside the gene matches: 12.

The CDR3 nucleotides are TGTGCCACCAGCCGGACGACAGGGAGCTATGGCTACACCTTC. It encodes CATSRTTGSYGYTF. This rearrangement joins TRBV15 to TRBJ1-2, with TRBD1 identical over 7 bases. Germline values: CDR1 LNHNV, CDR2 YYDKDF (reference sequence). The CDR3 length is 14 residues. The ends lost 5 bases at V and 4 bases at J; junction bases unmatched: 7.

This chain uses TRBV4-2 with TRBJ1-1; D possibly corresponds to TRBD1 (6 bases). Germline values: CDR1 LGHNA, CDR2 YNFKEQ. This CDR3 is built from 13 residues. V was shortened by 8 bases and J by 2 bases, with 12 bases between the two germline ends. CDR3 DNA: TGTGCCAGCGGGTACAGGGCCAACACTGAAGCTTTCTTT. Its protein product is CASGYRANTEAFF.

This clonotype has more than one count but fewer than ten. This rearrangement joins TRBV29-1 to TRBJ2-7; TRBD1 is a possible D gene (5 bases). The CDR3 consists of 16 residues. From germline, CDR1 is SQVTM and CDR2 ANQGSEA. V was pared by 7 bases and J by 2 bases, with 24 bases between. The CDR3 is CSALPLDSNDPYEQYF. The DNA of the CDR3 is TGCAGCGCCTTACCACTTGACAGCAACGACCCCTACGAGCAGTACTTC.

V gene TRBV7-2 combines with J gene TRBJ2-5; tentatively, D is TRBD2 (7 bases). The germline gives CDR1 SGHTA, CDR2 FQGNSA. V lost 5 bases to trimming and J lost 3 bases, with 19 bases between them. The CDR3 runs 16 residues. The CDR3 spells CASSPSGGLLKETQYF. The CDR3 bases are TGTGCCAGCAGCCCGTCGGGGGGCCTTTTAAAAGAGACCCAGTACTTC.

As regards this clonotype: A read error is possible here, since a much larger clone lies one base away. The rearrangement uses TRBV6-6 and TRBJ2-1; TRBD2 matches at 11 bases. Germline CDR1 MNHNY, CDR2 SVGAGI (reference sequence). This CDR3 is built from 15 residues. After removal of 7 bases from V and 2 bases from J, the junction contained 4 bases not matched to a gene. CDR3 sequence (DNA): TGTGCCAGCATAGAGGGACTAGCGGCCTACAATGAGCAGTTCTTC. It specifies CASIEGLAAYNEQFF.

The chain links TRBV29-1 to TRBJ2-3, with 12 bases lining up with TRBD2. CDR3 length equals 14 residues. From germline, CDR1 is SQVTM and CDR2 ANQGSEA. The CDR3 loop is CGMRLAGATDTQYF. The CDR3 nucleotides are TGCGGGATGAGACTAGCGGGAGCCACAGATACGCAGTATTTT.

This clonotype was found a few times. This may come from a read error, since a much larger clone is one base off. The J gene is TRBJ2-6, the V gene TRBV6-5; TRBD2 is a possible D gene (5 bases). The germline CDR1 and CDR2 sequences are MNHEY and SVGAGI. Trimming pared 11 bases from V and 1 base from J, leaving 15 bases between. This CDR3 region has 15 residues. The chain's CDR3 is CAASLGVSGANVLTF. As DNA, the CDR3 is TGTGCCGCCTCCCTCGGGGTATCTGGGGCCAACGTCCTGACTTTC.

This clonotype was counted only a few times. The CDR3 protein is CASSLRGRSRGEEKLFF. The CDR3 bases are TGTGCCAGCAGCTTAAGGGGGAGGTCCAGGGGGGAGGAAAAACTGTTTTTT. The rearrangement uses TRBV7-2 and TRBJ1-4, with 7 nucleotides matching TRBD1. Germline V gene data show CDR1 as SGHTA and CDR2 as FQGNSA. Germline trimming cut 2 bases from V and 8 bases from J; bases unmatched to any gene: 14. This CDR3 has 17 amino acids.

The genes are TRBV30 and TRBJ1-2; D perhaps matches TRBD1 (6 bases). V was shortened by 2 bases and J by 7 bases, with 8 bases between the two germline ends. Germline V gene sequence: CDR1 GTSNPN, CDR2 SVGIG (reference sequence). The CDR3 is 11 residues long. Here the CDR3 DNA reads TGTGCCTGGAGTCCAGGGGCTGGCTACACCTTC. Its protein product is CAWSPGAGYTF. Based on the CDR3 plus reference TRBV30 and TRBJ1-2, the full variable domain is SQTIHQWPATLVQPVGSPLSLECTVEGTSNPNLYWYRQAAGRGLQLLFYSVGIGQISSEVPQNLSASRPQDRQFILSSKKLLLSDSGFYLCAWSPGAGYTFGSGTRLTVV.

The CDR3 loop is CASRLGRTTDEQYF. CDR3 DNA: TGTGCCAGCAGGCTGGGACGGACTACTGACGAGCAGTACTTC. The V and J genes are TRBV12-3 or TRBV12-4 and TRBJ2-7, with D maybe TRBD2 (6 bases). Trimming pared 6 bases from V and 5 bases from J, leaving 17 bases between. CDR3 size: 14 residues.

The rearrangement links TRBV7-2 to TRBJ2-5; unclear D gene. The germline gives CDR1 SGHTA, CDR2 FQGNSA. V lost 1 base and J 7 bases, leaving 13 bases between the germline ends. The CDR3 has 14 residues. The chain's CDR3 is CASSLDRVLVTQYF. The CDR3 region has the DNA TGTGCCAGCAGCTTAGATCGGGTTCTAGTGACCCAGTACTTC.

This clonotype was recorded only once. The V call is TRBV5-1, the J call TRBJ2-1, with a possible D match to TRBD2 (6 bases). Trimming cost V 4 bases and J 8 bases, with 16 bases left between them. Germline V gives CDR1 SGHRS, CDR2 YFSETQ. This CDR3 is 14 amino acids long. The CDR3 is CASSMIREFDEQFF. CDR3 nucleotides: TGCGCCAGCAGCATGATACGGGAGTTCGATGAGCAGTTCTTC.

The chain couples TRBV7-2 to TRBJ1-5; D is unclear. This CDR3 is built from 14 residues. Trimming pared 1 base from V and 6 bases from J, leaving 10 bases between. CDR1 and CDR2 from the germline V gene are SGHTA and FQGNSA. CDR3 nucleotides: TGTGCCAGCAGCTTAGGTCGGTCAGGTCAGCCCCAGCATTTT. Encoded protein: CASSLGRSGQPQHF.

The chain joins TRBV4-2 to TRBJ1-2; the D is unclear. V was clipped by 1 base and J by 6 bases, with 15 bases between them. This CDR3 comprises 15 residues. Germline V lookup: CDR1 LGHNA, CDR2 YNFKEQ. CDR3 in amino acids: CASSQGLGELNGYTF. The CDR3 DNA reads as TGTGCCAGCAGCCAAGGCTTAGGAGAATTGAATGGCTACACCTTC.

This chain links TRBV6-6 with TRBJ1-5, with D hard to call. Trimming pared 2 bases from V and 1 base from J, leaving 6 bases between. The CDR3 is 14 amino acids. Germline V gene lookup returns CDR1 MNHNY and CDR2 SVGAGI (reference sequence). This chain's CDR3 is CASSYAGSNQPQHF. The DNA of the CDR3 is TGTGCCAGCAGTTACGCGGGCAGCAATCAGCCCCAGCATTTT.

The chain recombines TRBV7-9 with TRBJ2-5; D gene uncertain. The better agreement between TRBJ2-7 and the DNA end casts doubt on the J call. Looked up from germline, CDR1 is SEHNR and CDR2 is FQNEAQ (reference sequence). This CDR3 region has 13 residues. The CDR3 is CASSLPSRLEQYF. The CDR3 bases are TGTGCCAGCAGCTTACCGAGCAGGCTCGAGCAGTACTTC.

The chain links TRBV20-1 to TRBJ2-3; D remains ambiguous. V lost 3 bases and J lost 6, with 16 bases in between. CDR3 length equals 14 residues. CDR1 is DFQATT, CDR2 SNEGSKA, per germline (reference sequence). The CDR3 DNA reads as TGCAGTGCTAGTGGGCCCCCCCCCGGGGATACGCAGTATTTT. The encoded protein is CSASGPPPGDTQYF.

This clonotype was detected many times. This chain joins TRBV5-1 and TRBJ2-7; perhaps TRBD1 as D (6 bases). CDR3 length: 13 residues. Germline-derived CDR1 and CDR2 are SGHRS and YFSETQ. Trimming took off 4 bases at V and 5 bases at J, with 13 bases between the two ends. The CDR3 loop reads CASSHTQGNEQYF. In DNA form, the CDR3 reads TGCGCCAGCAGCCATACACAGGGAAACGAGCAGTACTTC.

This clonotype came up a few times. The V gene is TRBV20-1, the J gene TRBJ2-7; D perhaps matches TRBD2 (5 bases). The germline V gene encodes CDR1 DFQATT and CDR2 SNEGSKA (reference sequence). The germline V and J ends were trimmed by 6 bases and 3 bases, with 9 bases remaining between them. The CDR3 has 11 amino acids. This CDR3 reads CSAYSGYEQYF. CDR3 coding DNA: TGCAGTGCCTACAGCGGCTACGAGCAGTACTTC.

This clonotype was recorded many times. The gene calls are TRBV6-6 and TRBJ2-7; D call uncertain. Germline lookup yields CDR1 MNHNY and CDR2 SVGAGI (reference sequence). Between the trimmed V and J ends, which lost 2 bases and 4 bases, there was a span of 18 bases. This CDR3 comprises 16 residues. The CDR3 loop is CASSYERAISFYEQYF. The DNA of the CDR3 is TGTGCCAGCAGTTACGAAAGGGCCATATCTTTTTACGAGCAGTACTTC.

This rearrangement joins TRBV5-6 to TRBJ1-1, with D hard to call. Trimming shortened V by 1 base and J by 11 bases, and 15 bases separated the two germline ends. The germline V gene has CDR1 SGHDT and CDR2 YYEEEE. The CDR3 spans 13 residues. The CDR3 here is CASSLTSVRPAFF. As DNA, the CDR3 is TGTGCCAGCAGCTTGACGTCTGTGAGGCCCGCTTTCTTT.

V usage is TRBV11-2 and J usage is TRBJ1-4, with 7 positions matching TRBD1. Trimming cost V 1 base and J 8 bases; bases outside gene matches: 10. Germline assignment: CDR1 SGHAT and CDR2 FQNNGV. The CDR3 sequence is 16 residues long. The CDR3 here is CASSLVAGQVREKLFF. The CDR3 DNA sequence: TGTGCCAGCAGCTTAGTTGCCGGACAGGTTAGGGAAAAACTGTTTTTT.

This clonotype was seen only a few times. The V and J genes are TRBV7-9 and TRBJ2-3, with TRBD2 identical over 8 bases. After removal of 5 bases from V and 2 bases from J, the junction contained 12 bases not matched to a gene. Germline assignment: CDR1 SEHNR and CDR2 FQNEAQ (reference sequence). This CDR3 has 17 amino acids. For the CDR3, the DNA is TGTGCCAGCAGCGCCTCAGCGGGAGCCCCTACCACAGATACGCAGTATTTT. Protein sequence: CASSASAGAPTTDTQYF. Filled out from reference TRBV7-9 and TRBJ2-3, the complete variable domain reads DTGVSQNPRHKITKRGQNVTFRCDPISEHNRLYWYRQTLGQGPEFLTYFQNEAQLEKSRLLSDRFSAERPKGSFSTLEIQRTEQGDSAMYLCASSASAGAPTTDTQYFGPGTRLTVL.